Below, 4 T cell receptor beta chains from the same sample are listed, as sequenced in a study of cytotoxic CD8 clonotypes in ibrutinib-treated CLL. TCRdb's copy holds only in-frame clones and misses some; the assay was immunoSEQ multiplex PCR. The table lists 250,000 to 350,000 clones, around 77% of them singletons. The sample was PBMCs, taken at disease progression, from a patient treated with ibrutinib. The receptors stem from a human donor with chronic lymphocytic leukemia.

CDR3 region: CASSQVGPRGETQYF. In nucleotides, the CDR3 is TGCGCCAGCAGCCAAGTCGGCCCCCGGGGAGAGACCCAGTACTTC. The V call is TRBV4-1, the J call TRBJ2-5; a weak D match, TRBD2 (5 bases). Trimming left V 1 base short and J 4 bases short, with 13 bases between. Germline assignment: CDR1 MGHRA and CDR2 YSYEKL. The CDR3 has 15 amino acids.

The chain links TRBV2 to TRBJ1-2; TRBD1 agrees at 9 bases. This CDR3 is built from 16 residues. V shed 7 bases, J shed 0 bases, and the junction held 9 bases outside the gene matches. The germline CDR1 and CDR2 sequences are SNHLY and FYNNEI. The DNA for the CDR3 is TGTGCCAGCACATGGGGGGACAGGGAAGCTAACTATGGCTACACCTTC. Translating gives CASTWGDREANYGYTF.

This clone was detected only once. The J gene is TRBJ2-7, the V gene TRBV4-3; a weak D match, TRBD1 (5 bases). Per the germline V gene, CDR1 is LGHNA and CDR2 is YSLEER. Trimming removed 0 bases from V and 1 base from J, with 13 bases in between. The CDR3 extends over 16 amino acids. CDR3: CASSQDRGALSYEQYF. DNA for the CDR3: TGCGCCAGCAGCCAAGACCGTGGGGCACTTTCCTACGAGCAGTACTTC.

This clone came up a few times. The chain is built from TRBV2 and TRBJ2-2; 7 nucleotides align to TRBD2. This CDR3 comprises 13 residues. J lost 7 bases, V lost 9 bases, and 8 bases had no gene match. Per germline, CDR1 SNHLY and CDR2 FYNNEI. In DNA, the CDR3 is TGTGCCAGTACGGCGGGAGTAGGCGGGGAGCTGTTTTTT. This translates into CASTAGVGGELFF.